Described below is a single T cell receptor (beta chain) sequence and its context. Its antigen target is currently unknown. These data originate in a study of T cells expressing NK-cell markers (TCRdb year 2020). Regarding the research as a whole: Under ten donors provided sorted CD3+CD56+NKG2C+, CD3+CD56+NKG2C- and CD3+CD56-NKG2C+ T-cell subsets, whose TCR beta-chain repertoires were profiled. Among the eight sequenced donors, only one was HCMV-seronegative, while the other seven were HCMV-seropositive. The study sequenced eight donors, all healthy volunteers chosen at random: three men and five women. Illumina HiSeq 2000/2500, MiSeq or NextSeq was used to sequence libraries as 2 x 150 bp reads.

TCRdb lists the instrument as Illumina HiSeq 2000. TCR beta cDNA libraries were made by 5'RACE template switching that added a universal primer site and unique molecular identifiers. Synthesis of cDNA was primed from the TCR beta constant segment and was followed by two consecutive PCR amplification steps. For the original study's pipeline: MIGEC was used to demultiplex reads and group the reads by UMI, and MiTCR was used to assemble and quantify clonotypes. To remove erroneous sequences, TCR cDNA sequences were retained only when supported by two or more reads. The tcR package was used for downstream repertoire analysis, with clonotypes matched between fractions based on CDR3 nucleotide sequence plus V segment. Antigen specificity was annotated against VDJdb with VDJmatch, allowing one amino acid substitution in CDR3. TCRdb reprocessed the reads into one record per CDR3 protein sequence, lacking DNA. Clone size and V and J calls follow TCRdb, not the original study. In this sample's table one finds approximately 460,000 distinct CDR3 sequences. The ten largest clones add up to 7.3% of the sample.

Overall results and qualifications from the work: Those dominant clonotypes were again the most abundant among CD3+CD56-NKG2C+ cells in a handful of donors, at about 25-60.1%. In a handful of donors, the dominant CD3+CD56+NKG2C+ clonotypes were among the top 10 CD8+ clonotypes and accounted for about 1.0-8% of CD8+ T cells. Whether the expanded NKG2C-expressing T cell clones were specific for HCMV antigens remained unclear.

Taken from cysteine to phenylalanine, the CDR3 has 15 residues. DNA is not on record. A commercial ELISA kit detecting HCMV-specific IgG in serum was used to determine HCMV serostatus. Peripheral blood mononuclear cells were isolated from blood by Ficoll density gradient centrifugation. Sequenced input: blood T cells: a sorted CD56 or NKG2C T cell subset, CD4+ or CD8+ T cells, or bulk PBMC T cells (not recorded which). The sequence links TRBV21-1 to TRBJ2-1; TCRdb's D gene call, TRBD1, goes unchecked for lack of DNA. TRBV21-1 is noted as a pseudogene. The receptor was isolated from a woman aged 18 to 69 in good health. Here the CDR3 is given as CASSREQGRYNEQFF.